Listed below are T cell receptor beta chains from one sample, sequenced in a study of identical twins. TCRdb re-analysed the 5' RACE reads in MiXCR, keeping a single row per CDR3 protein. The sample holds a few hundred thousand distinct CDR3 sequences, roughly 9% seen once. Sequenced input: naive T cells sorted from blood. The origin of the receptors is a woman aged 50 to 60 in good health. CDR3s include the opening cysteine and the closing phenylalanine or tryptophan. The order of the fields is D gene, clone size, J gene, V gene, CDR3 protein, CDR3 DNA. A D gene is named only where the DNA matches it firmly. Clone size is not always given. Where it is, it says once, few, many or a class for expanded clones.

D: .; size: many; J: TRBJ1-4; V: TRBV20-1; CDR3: CSARLQSSLATNEKLFF; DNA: TGCAGTGCTAGATTACAGTCCTCTCTAGCAACTAATGAAAAACTGTTTTTT
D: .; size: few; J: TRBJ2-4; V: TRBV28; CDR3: CASSHKLAKNIQYF; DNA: TGTGCCAGCAGTCACAAGTTAGCCAAAAACATTCAGTACTTC
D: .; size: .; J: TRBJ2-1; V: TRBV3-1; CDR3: CASSYRVSYNEQFF; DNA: TGTGCCAGCAGCTACAGGGTATCCTACAATGAGCAGTTCTTC
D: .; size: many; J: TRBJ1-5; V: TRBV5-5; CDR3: CASSLSYSNQPQHF; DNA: TGTGCCAGCAGCTTGAGCTATAGCAATCAGCCCCAGCATTTT
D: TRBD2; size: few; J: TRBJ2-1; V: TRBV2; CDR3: CASRGLEVEQFF; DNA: TGTGCCAGCAGAGGACTAGAAGTTGAGCAGTTCTTC
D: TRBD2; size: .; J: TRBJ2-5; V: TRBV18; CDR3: CASSPRTSGRARIQETQYF; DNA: TGTGCCAGCTCACCACGGACTAGCGGGAGGGCCCGGATACAAGAGACCCAGTACTTC
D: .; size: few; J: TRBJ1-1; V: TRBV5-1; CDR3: CASSLYDRQVNTEAFF; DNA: TGCGCCAGCAGCTTATACGATAGACAGGTCAACACTGAAGCTTTCTTT
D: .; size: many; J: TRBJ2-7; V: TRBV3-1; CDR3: CASSQGAPQQYF; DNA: TGTGCCAGCAGCCAAGGGGCCCCCCAACAGTACTTC
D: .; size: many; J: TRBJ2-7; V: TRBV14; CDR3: CASSPSDYEQYF; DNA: TGTGCCAGCAGCCCCAGCGACTACGAGCAGTACTTC
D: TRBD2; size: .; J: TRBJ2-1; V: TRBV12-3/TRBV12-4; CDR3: CASSLRGRSYNEQFF; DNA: TGTGCCAGCAGTTTGCGCGGGAGGAGCTACAATGAGCAGTTCTTC
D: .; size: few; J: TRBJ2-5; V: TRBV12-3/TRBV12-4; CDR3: CASSTWTEQETQYF; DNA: TGTGCCAGCAGTACCTGGACAGAGCAAGAGACCCAGTACTTC
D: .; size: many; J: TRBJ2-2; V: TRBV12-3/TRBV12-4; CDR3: CASSSPPRPTGELFF; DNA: TGTGCCAGCAGTTCCCCTCCAAGACCCACCGGGGAGCTGTTTTTT
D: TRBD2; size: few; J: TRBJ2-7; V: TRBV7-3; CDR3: CASSPLGGEQYF; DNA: TGTGCCAGCAGCCCGCTGGGGGGGGAGCAGTACTTC
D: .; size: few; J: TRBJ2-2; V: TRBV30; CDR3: CAWSTPGPATGELFF; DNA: TGTGCCTGGAGTACACCGGGACCAGCCACCGGGGAGCTGTTTTTT
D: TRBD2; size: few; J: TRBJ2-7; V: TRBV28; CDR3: CASSPLGSGRVYEQYF; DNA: TGTGCCAGCAGTCCCCTGGGGAGCGGGAGAGTATACGAGCAGTACTTC
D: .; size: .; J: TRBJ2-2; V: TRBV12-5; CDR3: CASGLPVGVTGELFF; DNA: TGTGCTAGTGGCCTGCCAGTCGGGGTCACCGGGGAGCTGTTTTTT
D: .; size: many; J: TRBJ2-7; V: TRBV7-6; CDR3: CASSLTGYLSEQYF; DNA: TGTGCCAGCAGCTTAACAGGATATCTCTCCGAGCAGTACTTC
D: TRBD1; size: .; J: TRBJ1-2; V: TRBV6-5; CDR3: CASSTPGTAPNYGYTF; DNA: TGTGCCAGCAGTACCCCCGGGACAGCTCCTAACTATGGCTACACCTTC
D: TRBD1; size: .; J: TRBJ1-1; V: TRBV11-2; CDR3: CASSLAIRQGVAFF; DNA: TGTGCCAGCAGCTTAGCTATCCGGCAGGGGGTAGCTTTCTTT
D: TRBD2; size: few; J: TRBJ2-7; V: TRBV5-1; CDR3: CASTDTSGIYEQYF; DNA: TGCGCCAGTACCGATACTAGCGGGATTTACGAGCAGTACTTC
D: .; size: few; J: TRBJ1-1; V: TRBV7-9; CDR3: CASSARAGPTEAFF; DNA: TGTGCCAGCAGCGCTAGGGCCGGTCCAACCGAAGCTTTCTTT
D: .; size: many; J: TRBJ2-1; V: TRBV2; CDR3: CARGAPPFF; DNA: TGTGCCAGAGGGGCTCCCCCGTTCTTC
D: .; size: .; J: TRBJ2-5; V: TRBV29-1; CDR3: CSVEAPLLPAVQETQYF; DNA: TGCAGCGTTGAAGCCCCCCTGTTACCCGCTGTTCAAGAGACCCAGTACTTC
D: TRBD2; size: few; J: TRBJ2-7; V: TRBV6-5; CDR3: CASSSGASSYEQYF; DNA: TGTGCCAGCAGTAGCGGGGCTAGCTCCTACGAGCAGTACTTC
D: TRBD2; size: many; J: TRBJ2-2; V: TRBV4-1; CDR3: CASSWGLAGIGGELFF; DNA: TGCGCCAGCAGCTGGGGACTAGCGGGAATAGGGGGGGAGCTGTTTTTT
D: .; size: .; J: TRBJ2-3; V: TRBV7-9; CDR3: CASSPLGLWQSTQYF; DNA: TGTGCCAGCTCCCCACTGGGCCTCTGGCAGAGTACGCAGTATTTT
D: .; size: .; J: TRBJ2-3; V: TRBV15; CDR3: CATSRDPQAGTLADTQYF; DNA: TGTGCCACCAGCAGAGATCCTCAGGCAGGAACCTTGGCAGATACGCAGTATTTT
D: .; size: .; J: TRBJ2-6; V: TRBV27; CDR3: CAIGEYSGANVLTF; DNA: TGTGCCATTGGGGAATACTCTGGGGCCAACGTCCTGACTTTC
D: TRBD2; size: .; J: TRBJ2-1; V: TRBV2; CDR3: CASSERGPGTRGYEQFF; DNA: TGTGCCAGCAGTGAAAGGGGTCCCGGGACTAGGGGGTATGAGCAGTTCTTC
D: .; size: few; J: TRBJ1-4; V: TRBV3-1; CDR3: CASSQGGMGEKLFF; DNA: TGTGCCAGCAGCCAAGGAGGGATGGGTGAAAAACTGTTTTTT
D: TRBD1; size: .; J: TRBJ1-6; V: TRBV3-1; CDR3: CASSQFGQGIENSPLHF; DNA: TGTGCCAGCAGCCAATTCGGACAGGGAATAGAGAATTCACCCCTCCACTTT
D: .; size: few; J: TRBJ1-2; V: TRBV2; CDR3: CASSAGVYYGYTF; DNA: TGTGCCAGCAGTGCAGGGGTCTACTATGGCTACACCTTC
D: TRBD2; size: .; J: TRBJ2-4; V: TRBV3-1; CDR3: CASSQDSGLAGNIQYF; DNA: TGTGCCAGCAGCCAAGACTCTGGACTAGCGGGAAACATTCAGTACTTC
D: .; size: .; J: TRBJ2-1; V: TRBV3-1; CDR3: CASSQTGTFYNEQFF; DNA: TGTGCCAGCAGCCAAACCGGGACTTTCTACAATGAGCAGTTCTTC
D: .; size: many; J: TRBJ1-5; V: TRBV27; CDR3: CASKRGVTNQPQHF; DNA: TGTGCCAGCAAGAGAGGGGTTACCAATCAGCCCCAGCATTTT
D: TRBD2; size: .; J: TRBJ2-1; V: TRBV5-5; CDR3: CASSFIFRGRNYNEQFF; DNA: TGTGCCAGCAGCTTCATATTTCGCGGGAGAAACTACAATGAGCAGTTCTTC
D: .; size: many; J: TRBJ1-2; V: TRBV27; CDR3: CASSPQQANYGYTF; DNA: TGTGCCAGCAGTCCCCAACAGGCGAACTATGGCTACACCTTC
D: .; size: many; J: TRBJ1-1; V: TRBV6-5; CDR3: CASSPIPQGTEAFF; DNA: TGTGCCAGCAGTCCTATACCCCAAGGGACTGAAGCTTTCTTT
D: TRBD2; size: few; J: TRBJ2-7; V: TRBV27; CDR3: CASSPLAELPEQYF; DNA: TGTGCCAGCAGTCCGCTAGCGGAGCTTCCCGAGCAGTACTTC
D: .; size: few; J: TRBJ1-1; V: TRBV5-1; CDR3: CASSLAWRQDTEAFF; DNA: TGCGCCAGCAGCTTGGCTTGGCGGCAGGACACTGAAGCTTTCTTT
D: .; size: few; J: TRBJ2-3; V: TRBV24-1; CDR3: CATSEHRVTDTQYF; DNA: TGTGCCACCAGTGAACACAGGGTGACAGATACGCAGTATTTT
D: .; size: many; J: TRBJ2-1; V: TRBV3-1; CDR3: CASSPTMAAEQFF; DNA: TGTGCCAGCAGCCCTACTATGGCGGCTGAGCAGTTCTTC
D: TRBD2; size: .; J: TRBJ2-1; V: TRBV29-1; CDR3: CSVEAQGGRGNEQFF; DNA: TGCAGCGTTGAAGCACAAGGCGGGAGAGGGAATGAGCAGTTCTTC
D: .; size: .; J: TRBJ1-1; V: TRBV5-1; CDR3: CASSLLRGGPGTEAFF; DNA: TGCGCCAGCAGCTTGCTTCGTGGGGGGCCCGGCACTGAAGCTTTCTTT
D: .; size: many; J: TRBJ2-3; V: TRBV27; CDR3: CASRAPGTQYF; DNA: TGTGCCAGCAGAGCTCCGGGTACGCAGTATTTT